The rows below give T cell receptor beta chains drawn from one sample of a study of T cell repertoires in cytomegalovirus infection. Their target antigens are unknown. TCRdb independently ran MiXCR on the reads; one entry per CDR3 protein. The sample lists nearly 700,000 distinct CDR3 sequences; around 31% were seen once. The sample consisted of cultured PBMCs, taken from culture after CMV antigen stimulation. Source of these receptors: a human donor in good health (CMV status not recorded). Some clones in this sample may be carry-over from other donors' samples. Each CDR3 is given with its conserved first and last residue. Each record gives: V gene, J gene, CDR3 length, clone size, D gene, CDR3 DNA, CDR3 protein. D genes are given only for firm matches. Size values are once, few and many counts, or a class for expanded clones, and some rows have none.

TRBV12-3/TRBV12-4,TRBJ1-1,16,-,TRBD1,TGTGCCAGCAGTTCCCCCCGGGACAGCCGACTCAGGGGGGCTTTCTTT,CASSSPRDSRLRGAFF
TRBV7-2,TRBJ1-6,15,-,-,TGTGCCAGCGCATTCTCGGCGGGGTATAATTCACCCCTCCACTTT,CASAFSAGYNSPLHF
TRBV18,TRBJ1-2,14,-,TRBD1,TGTGCCAGCTCACCCTTACAGGGGGCGAATGGCTACACCTTC,CASSPLQGANGYTF
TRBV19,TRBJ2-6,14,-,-,TGTGCCAGTAGTCCCGACTCTGGGGCCAACGTCCTGACTTTC,CASSPDSGANVLTF
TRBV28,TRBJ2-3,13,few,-,TGTGCCAGCAGTCCAACTAGTGCGGATACGCAGTATTTT,CASSPTSADTQYF
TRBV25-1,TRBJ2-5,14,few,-,TGTGCCAGCAGTGAATACGGAGTCCAAGAGACCCAGTACTTC,CASSEYGVQETQYF
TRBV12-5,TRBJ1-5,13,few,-,TGTGCTAGTGGTTTAACCTCCAATCAGCCCCAGCATTTT,CASGLTSNQPQHF
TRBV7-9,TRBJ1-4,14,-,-,TGTGCCAGCAGCTTAGTGGGCTTCGGTGAAAAACTGTTTTTT,CASSLVGFGEKLFF
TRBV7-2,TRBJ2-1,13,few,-,TGTGCCAGCAGCTCCAGTCCGGGTGATGAGCAGTTCTTC,CASSSSPGDEQFF
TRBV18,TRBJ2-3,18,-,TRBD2,TGTGCCAGCTCACCATTGCCTCTGGCTAGCGGGGGGCAAGATACGCAGTATTTT,CASSPLPLASGGQDTQYF
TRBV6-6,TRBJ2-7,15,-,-,TGTGCCAGCAGTTACTCGACCAGCCTGGGCGACGAGCAGTACTTC,CASSYSTSLGDEQYF
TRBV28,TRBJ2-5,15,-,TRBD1,TGTGCCAGCAGTTTGTGGACAGGGGCGGGAGAGACCCAGTACTTC,CASSLWTGAGETQYF
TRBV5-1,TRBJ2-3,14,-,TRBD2,TGCGCCAGCAGCCCCCCAGCGGGACCCGATACGCAGTATTTT,CASSPPAGPDTQYF
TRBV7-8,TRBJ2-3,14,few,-,TGTGCCAGCACTCGAATCCGGGCCAACCCCGACAAGTATTTT,CASTRIRANPDKYF
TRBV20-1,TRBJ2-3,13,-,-,TGCAGTGCTAGAGCCCAGGGGGGAGATACGCAGTATTTT,CSARAQGGDTQYF
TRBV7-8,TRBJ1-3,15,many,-,TGTGCCAGCAGCTTAGGTGGCGGCTCTGGAAACACCATATATTTT,CASSLGGGSGNTIYF
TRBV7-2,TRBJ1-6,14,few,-,TGTGCCAGCAGCCCTCAGGGTTATAATTCACCCCTCCACTTT,CASSPQGYNSPLHF
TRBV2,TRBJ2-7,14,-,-,TGTGCCAGCAGTCAACTACAGGATCCCTACGAGCAGTACTTC,CASSQLQDPYEQYF
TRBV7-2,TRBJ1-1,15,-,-,TGTGCCAGCAGCTTAAAAGCAGGGGCAGGAACTGAAGCTTTCTTT,CASSLKAGAGTEAFF
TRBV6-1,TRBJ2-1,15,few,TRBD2,TGTGCCAGCAGTCATCGGGGGGGGGCCTGGGATGAGCAGTTCTTC,CASSHRGGAWDEQFF
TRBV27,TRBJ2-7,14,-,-,TGTGCCAGCAGCCCCAGCCCAGGTTTCGGCGAGCAGTACTTC,CASSPSPGFGEQYF
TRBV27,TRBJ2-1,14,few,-,TGTGCCAGCAGTTTATCGACCGGATACAATGAGCAGTTCTTC,CASSLSTGYNEQFF
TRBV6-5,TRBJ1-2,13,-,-,TGTGCCAGCAGTCGGTGGTCTAACTATGGCTACACCTTC,CASSRWSNYGYTF
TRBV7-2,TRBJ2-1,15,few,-,TGTGCCAGCAGCTTGACAGGTCTCTCCTACAATGAGCAGTTCTTC,CASSLTGLSYNEQFF
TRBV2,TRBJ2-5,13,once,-,TGTGCCAGCAAGGTTCGAGAGTCGAAGACCCAGTACTTC,CASKVRESKTQYF
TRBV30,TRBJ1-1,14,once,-,TGTGCCTGTACAAAAACAAGGGCCTACACTGAAGCTTTCTTT,CACTKTRAYTEAFF
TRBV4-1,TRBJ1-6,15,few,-,TGCGCCAGCAGCCAAGATTGGGGCTTGAATTCACCCCTCCACTTT,CASSQDWGLNSPLHF
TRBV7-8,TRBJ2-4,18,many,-,TGTGCCAGCAGCAAAGGACGGGCCAAAACTCTAGCCAAAAACATTCAGTACTTC,CASSKGRAKTLAKNIQYF
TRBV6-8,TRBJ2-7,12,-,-,TGTGCCATTTTAGATGGTTACGAGGAGCAGTACTTC,CAILDGYEEQYF
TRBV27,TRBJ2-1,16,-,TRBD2,TGTGCCAGCAGTTTATCGGCGGGAGTCTCCTACAATGAGCAGTTCTTC,CASSLSAGVSYNEQFF
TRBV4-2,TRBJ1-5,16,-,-,TGTGCCAGCAGCCAACCGTCACAGGGAGGCAATCAGCCCCAGCATTTT,CASSQPSQGGNQPQHF
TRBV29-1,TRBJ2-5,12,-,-,TGCAGCGTGAGACAGTACCAAGAGACCCAGTACTTC,CSVRQYQETQYF
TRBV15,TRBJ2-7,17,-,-,TGTGCCACCAGCAGAGACCCGGCTGGCCGAGGGTCCTACGAGCAGTACTTC,CATSRDPAGRGSYEQYF
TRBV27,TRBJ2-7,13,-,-,TGTGCCAGCCCCCCAAGGGGTCCAGTACAGCAGTACTTC,CASPPRGPVQQYF
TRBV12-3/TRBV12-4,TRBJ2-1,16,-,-,TGTGCCAGCGGACCCCTAGGCCTCGGGGGAAACAATGAGCAGTTCTTC,CASGPLGLGGNNEQFF
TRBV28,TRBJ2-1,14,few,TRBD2,TGTGCCAGCAGGCCGGGACTACTCTACAATGAGCAGTTCTTC,CASRPGLLYNEQFF
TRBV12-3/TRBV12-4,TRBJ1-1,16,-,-,TGTGCCAGCAGTTTGGGGGGGGGGCTCTGGAACACTGAAGCTTTCTTT,CASSLGGGLWNTEAFF
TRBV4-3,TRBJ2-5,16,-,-,TGCGCCAGCAGCCAAGACCGAGCGGAGAGTCGGGAGACCCAGTACTTC,CASSQDRAESRETQYF
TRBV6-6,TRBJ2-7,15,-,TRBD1,TGTGCCAGCAGCGGAAGGACAGGGCTCCCTTGGGAGCAGTACTTC,CASSGRTGLPWEQYF
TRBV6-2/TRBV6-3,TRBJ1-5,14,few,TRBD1,TGTGCCAGCCGGCGGACAGGCAGCAATCAGCCCCAGCATTTT,CASRRTGSNQPQHF